Each of the 10 T cell receptor beta chains below was sequenced from the same sample in a study of cytomegalovirus exposure and HLA in healthy donors. This PCR relied on a set of 60 Vbeta primers and 13 Jbeta primers. Here immunoSEQ multiplex PCR was the method, and the copy in TCRdb shows in-frame clones only, minus some. Here the sample spans under 200,000 clones, around 75% being singletons. The sequencing sample was made of PBMCs. The receptors come from a woman between 40 and 50 years old in good health and CMV-seropositive.

This clone was recorded only once. The rearrangement uses TRBV11-2 and TRBJ2-2; D perhaps matches TRBD2 (6 bases). Germline-derived CDR1 and CDR2 are SGHAT and FQNNGV. This CDR3 spans 15 amino acids. V lost 2 bases, J lost 7 bases, and 14 bases lay in between. As DNA, the CDR3 is TGTGCCAGCAGCTTATCGACGGGGGAGGTCGGGGAGCTGTTTTTT. Protein: CASSLSTGEVGELFF.

The chain recombines TRBV4-1 with TRBJ2-3; D is perhaps TRBD2 (5 bases). The CDR3 totals 11 residues. Looked up from germline, CDR1 is MGHRA and CDR2 is YSYEKL. Trimming removed 7 bases from V and 8 bases from J, with 10 bases in between. The CDR3 DNA reads TGCGCCAGCAACGAGGGTCGTACGCAGTATTTT. Translating gives CASNEGRTQYF.

J is TRBJ1-1 and V is TRBV6-5; TRBD1 matches at 8 bases. The CDR3 consists of 13 residues. Per germline, CDR1 MNHEY and CDR2 SVGAGI. The J segment lost 1 base and the V segment lost 10 bases, leaving 5 bases of the junction unmatched. CDR3 in amino acids: CATSTGANTEAFF. The CDR3 region has the DNA TGTGCCACCTCGACAGGGGCGAACACTGAAGCTTTCTTT.

The chain is built from TRBV19 and TRBJ2-5, with unresolved D. V was pared by 3 bases and J by 2 bases, with 10 bases between. CDR1 and CDR2 from the germline V gene are LNHDA and SQIVND (reference sequence). There are 14 residues in the CDR3. CDR3 nucleotide sequence: TGTGCCAGTAGTATGAGGCGAACGCAAGAGACCCAGTACTTC. Its protein is CASSMRRTQETQYF.

The gene calls are TRBV7-3 and TRBJ2-7; tentative D call: TRBD2 (6 bases). Germline V lookup: CDR1 SGHTA, CDR2 FQGTGA. The CDR3 is 13 amino acids. V lost 3 bases and J 3 bases, leaving 9 bases between the germline ends. CDR3 protein: CASSFGGGYEQYF. The CDR3 DNA is TGTGCCAGCAGCTTTGGGGGAGGCTACGAGCAGTACTTC.

Only a few counts were recorded for this clone. V and J are TRBV11-2 and TRBJ2-7, with 14 bases matching TRBD2. V trimming: 3 bases; J trimming: 7 bases; junction bases outside the gene matches: 8. This CDR3 region has 16 residues. The V gene's germline CDR1 is SGHAT and CDR2 FQNNGV. As DNA, the CDR3 is TGTGCCAGCAGCTTTTCCGGGACTAGCGGGAGAATGGAGCAGTACTTC. This translates into CASSFSGTSGRMEQYF.

V is TRBV28 and J is TRBJ1-3; TRBD1 aligns across 7 bases. Losses at the gene ends were 1 base for V and 4 bases for J; bases not matched to a gene: 4. The CDR3 has 15 amino acids. Germline lookup yields CDR1 MDHEN and CDR2 SYDVKM. CDR3 in DNA: TGTGCCAGCAGTTTATATGAGGGGGCCGGAAACACCATATATTTT. It yields the protein CASSLYEGAGNTIYF. The full variable domain, with the rest looked up from reference TRBV28 and TRBJ1-3, is DVKVTQSSRYLVKRTGEKVFLECVQDMDHENMFWYRQDPGLGLRLIYFSYDVKMKEKGDIPEGYSVSREKKERFSLILESASTNQTSMYLCASSLYEGAGNTIYFGEGSWLTVV.

V and J are TRBV19 and TRBJ2-1; 10 bases are a match to TRBD2. The V gene end was trimmed by 7 bases and the J gene end by 2 bases; junction bases not matched to a gene: 11. The CDR3 has 17 amino acids. CDR1 and CDR2 (germline): LNHDA, SQIVND (reference sequence). The CDR3 nucleotides read TGTGCCAGTAATGGGGGTAGCGGGAGGCGAACCTACAATGAGCAGTTCTTC. Protein product: CASNGGSGRRTYNEQFF.

This clone was detected once. The rearrangement joins TRBV5-1 to TRBJ2-6; 16 bases align to TRBD2. The J segment lost 4 bases and the V segment lost 4 bases, leaving 5 bases of the junction unmatched. The germline V gene encodes CDR1 SGHRS and CDR2 YFSETQ. CDR3 size: 18 residues. The DNA of the CDR3 is TGCGCCAGCAGCACGGGACTAGCGGGAGGGCGCGGGGCCAACGTCCTGACTTTC. Amino acid sequence: CASSTGLAGGRGANVLTF.

V and J are TRBV27 and TRBJ2-3, with 8 positions matching TRBD1. Germline CDR1 is MNHEY and CDR2 is SMNVEV (reference sequence). Trimming at V came to 0 bases and at J to 4 bases, leaving 3 bases not matched to a gene. This CDR3 comprises 15 residues. CDR3 loop: CASSLSQGAADTQYF. The CDR3 bases are TGTGCCAGCAGTTTATCGCAGGGGGCCGCAGATACGCAGTATTTT.